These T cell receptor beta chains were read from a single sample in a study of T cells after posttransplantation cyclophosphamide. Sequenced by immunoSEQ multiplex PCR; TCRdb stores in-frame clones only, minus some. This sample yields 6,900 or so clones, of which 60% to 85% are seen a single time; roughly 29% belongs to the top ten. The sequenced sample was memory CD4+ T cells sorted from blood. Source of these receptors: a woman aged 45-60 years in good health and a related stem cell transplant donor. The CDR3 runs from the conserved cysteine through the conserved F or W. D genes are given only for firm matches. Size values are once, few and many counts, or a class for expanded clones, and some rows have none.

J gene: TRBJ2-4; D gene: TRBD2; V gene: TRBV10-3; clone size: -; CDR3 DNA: TGTGCCATCAGTGATGGCAGTGGGGGGGACATTCAGTACTTC; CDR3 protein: CAISDGSGGDIQYF
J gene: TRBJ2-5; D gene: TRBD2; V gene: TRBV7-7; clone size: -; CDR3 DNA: TGTGCCAGCAGCGCGTTAGGTAGCGGGAAAGAGACCCAGTACTTC; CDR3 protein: CASSALGSGKETQYF
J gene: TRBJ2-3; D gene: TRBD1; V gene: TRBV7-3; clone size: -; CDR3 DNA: TGTGCCAGCAGCCTCAACGCCGGGACAGGAAGCACAGATACGCAGTATTTT; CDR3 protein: CASSLNAGTGSTDTQYF
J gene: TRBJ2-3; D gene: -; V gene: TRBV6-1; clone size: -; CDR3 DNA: TGTGCCAGCAGTTTCGAGGCGGCAACAGATACGCAGTATTTT; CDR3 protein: CASSFEAATDTQYF
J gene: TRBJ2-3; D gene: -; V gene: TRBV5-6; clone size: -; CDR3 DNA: TGTGCCAGCACCCTAGACTACACAGATACGCAGTATTTT; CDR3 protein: CASTLDYTDTQYF
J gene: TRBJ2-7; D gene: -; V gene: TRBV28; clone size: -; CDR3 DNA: TGTGCCAGCTGCAGAGGGTACGAGCAGTACTTC; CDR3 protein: CASCRGYEQYF
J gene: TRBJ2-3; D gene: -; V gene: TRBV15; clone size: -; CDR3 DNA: TGTGCCACCAGCAGAGGTCGGGCAGGGGGCACAGATACGCAGTATTTT; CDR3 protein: CATSRGRAGGTDTQYF
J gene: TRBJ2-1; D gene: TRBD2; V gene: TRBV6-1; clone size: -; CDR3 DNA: TGTGCCAGCAGGGGGAGGGGAGTTGCCTACAATGAGCAGTTCTTC; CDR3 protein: CASRGRGVAYNEQFF
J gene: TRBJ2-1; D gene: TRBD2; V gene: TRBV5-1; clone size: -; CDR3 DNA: TGCGCCAGTCGGGGGACTAGCGAGTACAATGAGCAGTTCTTC; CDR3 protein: CASRGTSEYNEQFF
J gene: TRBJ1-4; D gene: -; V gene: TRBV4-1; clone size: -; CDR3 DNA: TGCGCCAGCAGCCTAAGGGGCGCAACTAATGAAAAACTGTTTTTT; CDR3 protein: CASSLRGATNEKLFF
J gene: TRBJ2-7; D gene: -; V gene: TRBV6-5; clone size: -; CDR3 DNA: TGTGCCAGCAGTTACTCCACTACCTACGAGCAGTACTTC; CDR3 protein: CASSYSTTYEQYF
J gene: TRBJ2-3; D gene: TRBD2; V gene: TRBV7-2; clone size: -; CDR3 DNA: TGTGCCAGCAGCTTTATAGCGGGAGGGACGCATACGCAGTATTTT; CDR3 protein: CASSFIAGGTHTQYF
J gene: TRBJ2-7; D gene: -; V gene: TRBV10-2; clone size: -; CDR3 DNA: TGCGCCAGCAGTGACCTAATTGGGCCCTACGAGCAGTACTTC; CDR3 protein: CASSDLIGPYEQYF
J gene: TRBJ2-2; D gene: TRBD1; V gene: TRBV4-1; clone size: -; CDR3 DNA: TGCGCCAGCAGGCCTACAGGGGTAAACACCGGGGAGCTGTTTTTT; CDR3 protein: CASRPTGVNTGELFF
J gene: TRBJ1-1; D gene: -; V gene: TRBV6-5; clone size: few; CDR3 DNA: TGTGCCAGCAGTTACCGAACTAAAGACACTGAAGCTTTCTTT; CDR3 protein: CASSYRTKDTEAFF
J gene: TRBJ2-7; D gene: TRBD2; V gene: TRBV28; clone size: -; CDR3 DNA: TGTGCCAGCAAAAAACTAGCGGGAGACGCTTGGGAGCAGTACTTC; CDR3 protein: CASKKLAGDAWEQYF
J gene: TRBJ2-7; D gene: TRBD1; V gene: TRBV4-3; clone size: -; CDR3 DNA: TGCGCCAGCAGCCAAGAAGGCATAAACGGACAGGGGATTCCCTACGAGCAGTACTTC; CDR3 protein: CASSQEGINGQGIPYEQYF
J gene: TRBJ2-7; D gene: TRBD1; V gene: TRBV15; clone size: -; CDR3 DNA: TGTGCCACCAGCAGATCCGGGACAGGGTCCTACGAGCAGTACTTC; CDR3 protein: CATSRSGTGSYEQYF
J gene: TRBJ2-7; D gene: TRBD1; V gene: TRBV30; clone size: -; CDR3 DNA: TGTGCCGGACGGACAGGGATCCACGAGCAGTACTTC; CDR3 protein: CAGRTGIHEQYF
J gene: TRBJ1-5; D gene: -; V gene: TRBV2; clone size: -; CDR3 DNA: TGTGCCAGCAGTGAATTCGTAGGGGATAGTCAGCCCCAGCATTTT; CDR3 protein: CASSEFVGDSQPQHF
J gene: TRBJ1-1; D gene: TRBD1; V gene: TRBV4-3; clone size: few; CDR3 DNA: TGCGCCAGCAGCCACAGGACAGGGAGGAACACTGAAGCTTTCTTT; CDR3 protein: CASSHRTGRNTEAFF
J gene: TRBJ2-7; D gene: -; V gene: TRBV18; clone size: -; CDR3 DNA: TGTGCCAGCTCACCAGTAGCGACGGCATCCTACGAGCAGTACTTC; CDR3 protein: CASSPVATASYEQYF
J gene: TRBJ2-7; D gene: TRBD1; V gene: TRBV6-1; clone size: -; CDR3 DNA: TGTGCCAGCGGGATGACAGGGCAGGGTTACGAGCAGTACTTC; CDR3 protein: CASGMTGQGYEQYF
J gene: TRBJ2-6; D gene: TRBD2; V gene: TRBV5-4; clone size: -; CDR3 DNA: TGTGCCAGCAGCCAAACGGCAAGACTAGCGGCTAACGTCCTGACTTTC; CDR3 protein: CASSQTARLAANVLTF
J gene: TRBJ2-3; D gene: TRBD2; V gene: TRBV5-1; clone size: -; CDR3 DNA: TGCGCCAGCAGCACCGGACTAGCGCCAAGCACAGATACGCAGTATTTT; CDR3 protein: CASSTGLAPSTDTQYF